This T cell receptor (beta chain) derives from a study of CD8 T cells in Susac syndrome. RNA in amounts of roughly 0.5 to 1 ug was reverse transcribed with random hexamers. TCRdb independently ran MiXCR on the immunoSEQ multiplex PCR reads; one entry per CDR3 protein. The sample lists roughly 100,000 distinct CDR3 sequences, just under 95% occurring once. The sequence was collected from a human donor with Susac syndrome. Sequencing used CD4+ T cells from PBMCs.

The CDR3 spells CASSLGGSGNIQYF. CDR3 bases: TGTGCCAGCAGCTTAGGGGGTAGCGGAAACATTCAGTACTTC. The genes are TRBV7-2 and TRBJ2-4; D might be TRBD2 (6 bases). CDR1 and CDR2 from the germline V gene are SGHTA and FQGNSA. Trimming took off 1 base at V and 6 bases at J, with 10 bases between the two ends. CDR3 length: 14 amino acids. Looking up the rest from reference TRBV7-2 and TRBJ2-4 gives the full variable domain: GAGVSQSPSNKVTEKGKDVELRCDPISGHTALYWYRQSLGQGLEFLIYFQGNSAPDKSGLPSDRFSAERTGGSVSTLTIQRTQQEDSAVYLCASSLGGSGNIQYFGAGTRLSVL.